The clone carrying this T cell receptor (beta chain) showed up just a few times. The antigen is unknown. Researchers amplified the TCR beta CDR3 regions from RNA transcripts. HTBI primers were used for first-round RT-PCR of the TCR CDR3. TCRdb reprocessed the multiplex PCR reads with MiXCR, giving one entry per CDR3 protein. The table shows about 840,000 distinct CDR3 sequences, with more than 30% occurring only once. Those with hyperthyroidism were 18 to 65 years old, newly diagnosed, and ill for under 2 months. Uncontrolled infection, other autoimmune disease, pregnancy or lactation disqualified patients from enrolment. Per the germline V gene, CDR1 is SGDLS and CDR2 is YYNGEE. The CDR3 has 15 residues. Trimming pared 3 bases from V and 9 bases from J, leaving 16 bases between. This sample is part of a study of T cells in Graves' hyperthyroidism and ophthalmopathy. Background on the study: Peripheral blood was acquired at first diagnosis, ahead of any therapy whatsoever. Findings and limits, study-wide: Separation of ophthalmopathy from stable hyperthyroidism was achieved by a 13 V-J model.

This receptor was taken from a man between 18 and 29 years old with Graves' hyperthyroidism. The chain joins TRBV9 to TRBJ1-6; no definite D call. Sequencing used blood. The CDR3 spells CASSADWAAGSPLHF. The CDR3 coding sequence is TGTGCCAGCAGCGCGGACTGGGCCGCGGGTTCACCCCTCCACTTT.